This TCR beta chain was sequenced during a study of regulatory T cells in long-lasting Graves disease. Findings and caveats of the study: Whereas new patients shared 900 to 1,000 public clonotypes, persistent patients shared more, at 2,500 to 3,500.

This clonotype was detected many times. Antigen specificity is unknown. A read error may account for a junction end that differs from germline. Investigators prepared the TCR beta libraries by applying iRepertoire HTBI primers and Arm-PCR of CDR3 regions. MiXCR, applied by TCRdb to the multiplex PCR reads, yields one record per CDR3 protein. The sample has under 450,000 distinct CDR3 sequences; around 15% are singletons. This CDR3 is 15 amino acids long. CDR1 is LGHDT, CDR2 YNNKEL, per germline (reference sequence). As to time point: newly diagnosed GD, antithyroid drugs for less than 3 months. Isolated PBMC RNA provided the starting material for the TCR library. These same data were also listed under a study on T cells in Graves' hyperthyroidism and ophthalmopathy. That study reports: A model of 13 V-J pairs discriminated ophthalmopathy from stable hyperthyroidism.

Sequencing was performed on peripheral blood mononuclear cells (PBMCs), taken at new diagnosis, from a patient treated with antithyroid drugs. The TCR sequence derives from a woman in her late teens or twenties with Graves disease. V is TRBV3-1 and J is TRBJ1-2, with TRBD1 as a possible D gene (5 bases). CDR3 coding DNA: TGCGCCAGCAGCCAAGATGTAGGGGCTAACTATGGCTACACCTTC. It is translated as CASSQDVGANYGYTF.